These 21 T cell receptor beta chains were all obtained from the same sample, sequenced in a study of CD8+ T cells in alopecia areata (dated by TCRdb to 2017 to 2018). The sample's time point, from its label and the paper: baseline before oral tofacitinib. Library preparation used the immunoSEQ multiplex PCR assay. For TCR sequencing, RNA was extracted from every sample and reverse transcribed into cDNA to serve as template. This is the immuneACCESS table as TCRdb keeps it, with only in-frame sequences that have V and J called. A part of the clones is gone; compared with another copy, unresolved V genes explain less than half, and the rest is unexplained. The sample includes hundreds of thousands of clones, with around 62% observed a single time. Clones ranked in the top ten supply 0.45% of the sample. The source material was CD4+ T cells sorted from blood, sampled at week 0. All receptors come from a human donor with alopecia areata.

This chain uses TRBV6-6 with TRBJ1-2; D not certain. The V gene's germline CDR1 is MNHNY and CDR2 SVGAGI (reference sequence). The CDR3 consists of 13 residues. Deletions cut 0 bases from V and 2 bases from J, with 4 bases between. CDR3: CASSYSPNYGYTF. In nucleotides, the CDR3 is TGTGCCAGCAGTTACTCGCCCAACTATGGCTACACCTTC.

This clone was found once. The V and J genes are TRBV28 and TRBJ2-3; 10 bases fit TRBD2. The CDR3 extends over 20 amino acids. Germline CDR1 reads MDHEN; CDR2 reads SYDVKM. V lost 4 bases to trimming and J lost 2 bases; unmatched junction nucleotides: 18. CDR3 residues: CASSSPLAGEAFLNTDTQYF. The DNA for the CDR3 is TGTGCCAGCAGTTCTCCGCTAGCGGGAGAGGCGTTCCTGAACACAGATACGCAGTATTTT.

The chain has TRBV4-1 and TRBJ2-1, with D possibly being TRBD1 or TRBD2 (5 bases each). The CDR3 runs to 15 residues. Trimming removed 7 bases at V and 1 base at J, with 14 bases between. The germline CDR1 and CDR2 sequences are MGHRA and YSYEKL. CDR3 sequence (DNA): TGCGCCAGCAAAACCCCTGGGGGTTCCTACAATGAGCAGTTCTTC. Translation: CASKTPGGSYNEQFF.

This clone occurred a few times. The CDR3 nucleotides read TGTGCCTGGAGGTGGGCTTCCTATGGCTACACCTTC. Translation: CAWRWASYGYTF. This sequence joins TRBV30 and TRBJ1-2; no firm D call. This CDR3 comprises 12 residues. Trimming removed 3 bases at V and 4 bases at J, with 9 bases between. Germline assignment: CDR1 GTSNPN and CDR2 SVGIG (reference sequence).

The rearrangement joins TRBV7-9 to TRBJ1-2; the D gene is possibly TRBD1 (5 bases). V lost 1 base to trimming and J lost 8 bases, with 11 bases between them. The germline V gene has CDR1 SEHNR and CDR2 FQNEAQ (reference sequence). This CDR3 region has 13 residues. The CDR3: CASSLVMGTGYTF. Written as DNA, the CDR3 is TGTGCCAGCAGCTTAGTGATGGGGACCGGCTACACCTTC.

Concerning this clone: In the same sample, other DNA sequences code for this CDR3. The CDR3 reads CAIRQGNQPQHF. The CDR3 region has the DNA TGTGCCATCCGACAGGGAAATCAGCCCCAGCATTTT. V usage is TRBV10-3 and J usage is TRBJ1-5; TRBD1 aligns across 7 bases. This CDR3 comprises 12 residues. The J segment lost 4 bases and the V segment lost 8 bases, leaving 2 bases of the junction unmatched. Per the germline V gene, CDR1 is ENHRY and CDR2 is SYGVKD.

This chain joins TRBV7-9 and TRBJ1-1, with a weak D call TRBD1 (5 bases). V lost 4 bases to trimming and J lost 4 bases, with 13 bases between them. CDR1 is SEHNR and CDR2 is FQNEAQ in the germline V gene (reference sequence). The CDR3 totals 14 residues. CDR3 in DNA: TGTGCCAGCAGCTGGAGACAGCAGGGCACTGAAGCTTTCTTT. Its translation is CASSWRQQGTEAFF.

This clone occurred a few times. This chain joins TRBV5-1 and TRBJ2-2, with 8 bases lining up with TRBD2. The V gene's germline CDR1 is SGHRS and CDR2 YFSETQ. The CDR3 consists of 17 residues. The V and J ends lost 2 bases and 2 bases, in that order; junction bases with no gene match: 8. The CDR3 region is CASSLNRTSLNTGELFF. The CDR3 DNA is TGCGCCAGCAGCTTAAACCGGACTAGCCTAAACACCGGGGAGCTGTTTTTT.

The chain combines TRBV19 with TRBJ2-6, with D perhaps being TRBD1 or TRBD2 (5 bases each). Per germline, CDR1 LNHDA and CDR2 SQIVND (reference sequence). Trimming took off 5 bases at V and 2 bases at J, with 10 bases between the two ends. There are 15 residues in the CDR3. The CDR3 nucleotides are TGTGCCAGTAGTGCCGGGGCAACTGGGGCCAACGTCCTGACTTTC. This gives the protein CASSAGATGANVLTF.

The chain joins TRBV6-5 to TRBJ2-2; D gene unclear. Trimming shortened V by 7 bases and J by 2 bases, and 8 bases separated the two germline ends. The CDR3 is made up of 13 amino acids. Germline V gene lookup returns CDR1 MNHEY and CDR2 SVGAGI. CDR3 sequence: CASTRENTGELFF. CDR3 coding DNA: TGTGCCAGCACAAGGGAAAACACCGGGGAGCTGTTTTTT.

As for this clone: Other DNA sequences in the same sample also yield this CDR3. The J gene is TRBJ2-7, the V gene TRBV5-1; TRBD1 is a possible D gene (5 bases). V was trimmed by 4 bases and J by 6 bases, leaving 8 bases between them. This CDR3 is 11 amino acids long. Germline CDR1 is SGHRS and CDR2 is YFSETQ. The CDR3 reads CASSLDSEQYF. The CDR3 region has the DNA TGCGCCAGCAGCCTAGACAGCGAGCAGTACTTC.

This clone has more than one count but fewer than ten. The chain has TRBV11-2 and TRBJ2-1; TRBD1 aligns across 9 bases. Per germline, CDR1 SGHAT and CDR2 FQNNGV. The J segment lost 2 bases and the V segment lost 5 bases, leaving 4 bases of the junction unmatched. The CDR3 is 15 residues long. The CDR3 reads CASSVRQGAYNEQFF. CDR3 sequence (DNA): TGTGCCAGCAGCGTTCGACAGGGGGCCTACAATGAGCAGTTCTTC.

The rearrangement links TRBV11-2 to TRBJ2-7; 8 positions agree with TRBD2. Germline CDR1 is SGHAT and CDR2 is FQNNGV. The length of the CDR3 is 17 residues. Trimming cost V 1 base and J 0 bases; bases outside gene matches: 8. Written as DNA, the CDR3 is TGTGCCAGCAGCTTAGCGGGACTAGACCCACTCTCCTACGAGCAGTACTTC. Translating it yields CASSLAGLDPLSYEQYF.

This chain connects TRBV7-9 to TRBJ2-3, with TRBD2 matching over 9 bases. Germline V CDR1 and CDR2: SEHNR, FQNEAQ (reference sequence). This CDR3 has 17 residues. V was clipped by 1 base and J by 2 bases; unmatched bases: 7. The CDR3 bases are TGTGCCAGCAGCTTAGAGAGACTAGCGGTGATCACAGATACGCAGTATTTT. Residues: CASSLERLAVITDTQYF.

The chain couples TRBV27 to TRBJ1-1; a weak D match, TRBD1 (5 bases). This CDR3 spans 15 amino acids. V lost 5 bases, J lost 1 base, and 14 bases lay in between. The germline gives CDR1 MNHEY, CDR2 SMNVEV (reference sequence). DNA of the CDR3: TGTGCCAGCAGTACGTGGGGCCGGAGGAACACTGAAGCTTTCTTT. Translation: CASSTWGRRNTEAFF.

This chain uses TRBV30 with TRBJ1-2; 11 positions match TRBD1. This CDR3 contains 13 residues. Germline loops: CDR1 GTSNPN, CDR2 SVGIG (reference sequence). V gave up 8 bases and J gave up 7 bases; unmatched junction bases: 9. The CDR3 loop reads CALEGQGVGGYTF. The CDR3 coding sequence is TGTGCCCTTGAGGGACAGGGGGTCGGTGGCTACACCTTC.

A note on this clone: A read error may be the cause here, since a much bigger clone is one base away. The chain carries TRBV4-2 and TRBJ2-2, with D perhaps matching TRBD2 (5 bases). The CDR3 is 16 residues long. Germline V lookup: CDR1 LGHNA, CDR2 YNFKEQ. Trimming cost V 1 base and J 6 bases, with 15 bases left between them. In DNA, the CDR3 is TGTGCCAGCAGCCAAGTGCTAGCCCCGCGTCCCGGGGAGCTGTTTTTT. Translating gives CASSQVLAPRPGELFF.

The rearrangement joins TRBV7-8 to TRBJ1-1; no definite D call. CDR1 is SGHVS and CDR2 is FQNEAQ in the germline V gene. The CDR3 spans 12 residues. V lost 2 bases and J 4 bases, leaving 5 bases between the germline ends. CDR3: CASSLFSTEAFF. The CDR3 DNA follows: TGTGCCAGCAGCTTATTTAGCACTGAAGCTTTCTTT.

This chain links TRBV30 with TRBJ2-3; D perhaps matches TRBD2 (6 bases). V lost 2 bases, J lost 0 bases, and 12 bases lay in between. The CDR3 length is 15 residues. Germline values: CDR1 GTSNPN, CDR2 SVGIG (reference sequence). The CDR3 reads CAWSRGDLSTDTQYF. CDR3 DNA: TGTGCCTGGAGTCGCGGGGACCTTAGCACAGATACGCAGTATTTT. Variable domain in full (rest from reference TRBV30 and TRBJ2-3): SQTIHQWPATLVQPVGSPLSLECTVEGTSNPNLYWYRQAAGRGLQLLFYSVGIGQISSEVPQNLSASRPQDRQFILSSKKLLLSDSGFYLCAWSRGDLSTDTQYFGPGTRLTVL.

This clone was seen only a few times. The gene calls are TRBV5-1 and TRBJ2-2; no definite D call. The CDR3 loop spans 13 amino acids. The V gene's germline CDR1 is SGHRS and CDR2 YFSETQ. V was trimmed by 10 bases and J by 1 base, leaving 11 bases between them. The CDR3 reads CASYRENTGELFF. As DNA, the CDR3 is TGCGCCTCCTACAGAGAGAACACCGGGGAGCTGTTTTTT.

The chain uses TRBV29-1 and TRBJ1-1; D possibly corresponds to TRBD1 (6 bases). The V end lost 4 bases, the J end lost 1 base, and 10 bases lay between the germline ends. The CDR3 is 13 amino acids. Germline V gene sequence: CDR1 SQVTM, CDR2 ANQGSEA. The CDR3 protein is CSVVRGQNTEAFF. The CDR3 nucleotides read TGCAGCGTTGTCCGGGGACAGAACACTGAAGCTTTCTTT.